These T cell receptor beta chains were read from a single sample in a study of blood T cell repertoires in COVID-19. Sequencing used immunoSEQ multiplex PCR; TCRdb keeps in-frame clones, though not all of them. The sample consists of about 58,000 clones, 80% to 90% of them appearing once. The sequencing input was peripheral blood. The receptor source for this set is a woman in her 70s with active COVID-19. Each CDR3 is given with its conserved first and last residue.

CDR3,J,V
CASSAQTGANVLTF,TRBJ2-6,TRBV6-4
CASSESRSGRTNEQFF,TRBJ2-1,TRBV10-1
CASSRTSGTDTQYF,TRBJ2-3,TRBV19
CASSPDRGRSTDTQYF,TRBJ2-3,TRBV28
CASSQPGSGYGYTF,TRBJ1-2,TRBV19
CASSARQGYYEQYF,TRBJ2-7,TRBV7-9
CASSRTGLRYGYTF,TRBJ1-2,TRBV5-1
CASSRVEGALNTEAFF,TRBJ1-1,TRBV4-2
CASSPQGQSYNEQFF,TRBJ2-1,TRBV3-1/TRBV3-2
CASTDIGGGYTF,TRBJ1-2,TRBV6-5
CATSRGQGLGNQPQHF,TRBJ1-5,TRBV15
CASRGLAGAGYNEQFF,TRBJ2-1,TRBV6-6
CASQDRLSEQYF,TRBJ2-7,TRBV19
CASSQDSTYEQYF,TRBJ2-7,TRBV14
CASSPIDSVNTEAFF,TRBJ1-1,TRBV18
CASSAGGVSGANVLTF,TRBJ2-6,TRBV2
CASSLGPHTEQYF,TRBJ2-7,TRBV27
CSASSGTGRGTTNEKLFF,TRBJ1-4,TRBV20-1
CASSRWDSSTDTQYF,TRBJ2-3,TRBV11-2
CASRLLTGGRGEQYF,TRBJ2-7,TRBV28
CASSQDSGEYYGYTF,TRBJ1-2,TRBV5-1
CASSLATGTSGGNEQFF,TRBJ2-1,TRBV5-1
CASSQDPEMRTGELFF,TRBJ2-2,TRBV3-1/TRBV3-2
CASRKTGDIGSNEKLFF,TRBJ1-4,TRBV3-1/TRBV3-2
CASSQVLNSPYEQYF,TRBJ2-7,TRBV4-2
CATNDSGEDTQYF,TRBJ2-3,TRBV24-1
CASREVATNEKLFF,TRBJ1-4,TRBV2
CASSHNDRLNTEAFF,TRBJ1-1,TRBV3-1/TRBV3-2
CAISERDRVTTNEKLFF,TRBJ1-4,TRBV10-3
CASSQGPSRSYGYTF,TRBJ1-2,TRBV4-2
CASSLRGQINEKLFF,TRBJ1-4,TRBV5-1
CASSPRHNNSPLHF,TRBJ1-6,TRBV9
CASSVGTAPRTDTQYF,TRBJ2-3,TRBV2
CAWSLGGSYNEQFF,TRBJ2-1,TRBV30
CASSESRGTGGYTF,TRBJ1-2,TRBV2
CSVRGQGNQPQHF,TRBJ1-5,TRBV29-1
CASSFGTGVTEAFF,TRBJ1-1,TRBV7-9
CASSLSSGADTQYF,TRBJ2-3,TRBV27
CASRGGQGGNQPQHF,TRBJ1-5,TRBV19
CASSLIQTAGNTIYF,TRBJ1-3,TRBV7-9
CASSEGTKGGEQYF,TRBJ2-7,TRBV10-1
CASSEAQRNYGYTF,TRBJ1-2,TRBV6-1
CATGEVGTGELFF,TRBJ2-2,TRBV24-1
CASKLAGGNYEQYF,TRBJ2-7,TRBV28
CASSFRFEGNTEAFF,TRBJ1-1,TRBV5-1
CASSPGGPQETQYF,TRBJ2-5,TRBV4-1
CASSGSREFTEAFF,TRBJ1-1,TRBV10-1
CSALGGNGQYF,TRBJ2-7,TRBV20-1
CASSSGLADLNEQFF,TRBJ2-1,TRBV5-4
CASSQEPTSGLRNEQFF,TRBJ2-1,TRBV4-1
CASSQDINSYEQYF,TRBJ2-7,TRBV4-1
CASSWDRGRGSPLHF,TRBJ1-6,TRBV11-2
CASSRLLQHSVTDTQYF,TRBJ2-3,TRBV5-1
CASSRDRVVAFF,TRBJ1-1,TRBV6-2/TRBV6-3
CASSSDRVPYNEQFF,TRBJ2-1,TRBV7-9
CASSEGQNEKLFF,TRBJ1-4,TRBV9
CASSQRASGRKDTQYF,TRBJ2-3,TRBV23-1
CASSSSSERSSYNEQFF,TRBJ2-1,TRBV5-1
CASSLPRGLGNTIYF,TRBJ1-3,TRBV28